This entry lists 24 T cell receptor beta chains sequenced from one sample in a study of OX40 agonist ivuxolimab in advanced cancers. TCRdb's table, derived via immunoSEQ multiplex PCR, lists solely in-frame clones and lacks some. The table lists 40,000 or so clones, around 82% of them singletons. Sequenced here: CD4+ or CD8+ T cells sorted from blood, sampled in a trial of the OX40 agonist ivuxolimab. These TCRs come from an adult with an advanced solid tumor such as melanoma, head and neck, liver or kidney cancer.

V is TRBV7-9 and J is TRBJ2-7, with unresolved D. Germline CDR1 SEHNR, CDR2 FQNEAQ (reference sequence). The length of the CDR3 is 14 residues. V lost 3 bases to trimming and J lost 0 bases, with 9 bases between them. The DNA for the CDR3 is TGTGCCAGCAGCTTCCGGGCGAGCTCCTACGAGCAGTACTTC. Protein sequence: CASSFRASSYEQYF.

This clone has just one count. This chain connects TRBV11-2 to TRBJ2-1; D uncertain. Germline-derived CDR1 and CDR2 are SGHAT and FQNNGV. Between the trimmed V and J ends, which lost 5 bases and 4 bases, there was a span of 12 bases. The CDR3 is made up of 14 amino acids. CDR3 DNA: TGTGCCAGCAGCCCCCCAGGAATATACAATGAGCAGTTCTTC. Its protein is CASSPPGIYNEQFF.

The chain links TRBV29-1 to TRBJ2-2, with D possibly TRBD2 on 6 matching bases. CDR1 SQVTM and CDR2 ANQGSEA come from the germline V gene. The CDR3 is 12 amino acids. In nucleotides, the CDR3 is TGCACGGGTGGCGGGAATTCCGGGGAGCTGTTTTTT. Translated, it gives CTGGGNSGELFF.

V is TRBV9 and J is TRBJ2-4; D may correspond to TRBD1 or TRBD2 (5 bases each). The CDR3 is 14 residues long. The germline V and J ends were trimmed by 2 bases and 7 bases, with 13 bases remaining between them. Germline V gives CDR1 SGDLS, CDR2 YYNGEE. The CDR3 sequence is CASSVGEMRNIQYF. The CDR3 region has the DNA TGTGCCAGCAGCGTGGGGGAGATGAGGAACATTCAGTACTTC.

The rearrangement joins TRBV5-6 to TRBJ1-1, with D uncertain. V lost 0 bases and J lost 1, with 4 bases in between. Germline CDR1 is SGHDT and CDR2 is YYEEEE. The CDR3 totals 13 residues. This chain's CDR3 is CASSLGTNTEAFF. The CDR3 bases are TGTGCCAGCAGCTTGGGAACGAACACTGAAGCTTTCTTT.

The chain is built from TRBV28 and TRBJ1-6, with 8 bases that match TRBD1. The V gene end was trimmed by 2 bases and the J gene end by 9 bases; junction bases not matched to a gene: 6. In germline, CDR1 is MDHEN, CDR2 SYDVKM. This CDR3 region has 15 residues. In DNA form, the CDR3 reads TGTGCCAGCAGTTTACGGGACAGGTCGTCTTCACCCCTCCACTTT. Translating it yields CASSLRDRSSSPLHF. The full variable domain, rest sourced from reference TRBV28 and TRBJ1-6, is DVKVTQSSRYLVKRTGEKVFLECVQDMDHENMFWYRQDPGLGLRLIYFSYDVKMKEKGDIPEGYSVSREKKERFSLILESASTNQTSMYLCASSLRDRSSSPLHFGNGTRLTVT.

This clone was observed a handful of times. The CDR3 loop is CASSQLSVNSPLHF. In nucleotides, the CDR3 is TGTGCCAGCAGCCAACTTAGTGTTAATTCACCCCTCCACTTT. V and J are TRBV7-8 and TRBJ1-6; D is undetermined. CDR3 length equals 14 residues. Per germline, CDR1 SGHVS and CDR2 FQNEAQ. V lost 5 bases to trimming and J lost 6 bases, with 11 bases between them.

CDR3 in DNA: TGTGCCAGCAGCTTAGGCGGGTCTAAAACCTACGAGCAGTACTTC. Translating it yields CASSLGGSKTYEQYF. V gene TRBV7-9 combines with J gene TRBJ2-7; a weak D match, TRBD2 (5 bases). V was cut by 1 base and J by 2 bases, with 12 bases left in between. The CDR3 covers 15 residues. Germline V gene sequence: CDR1 SEHNR, CDR2 FQNEAQ (reference sequence).

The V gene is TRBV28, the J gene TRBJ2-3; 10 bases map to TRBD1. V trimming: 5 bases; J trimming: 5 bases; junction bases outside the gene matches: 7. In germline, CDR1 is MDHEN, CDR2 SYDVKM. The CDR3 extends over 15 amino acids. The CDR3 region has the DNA TGTGCCAGCAGTGGTATGGGGACAGGGGAAGATACGCAGTATTTT. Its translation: CASSGMGTGEDTQYF.

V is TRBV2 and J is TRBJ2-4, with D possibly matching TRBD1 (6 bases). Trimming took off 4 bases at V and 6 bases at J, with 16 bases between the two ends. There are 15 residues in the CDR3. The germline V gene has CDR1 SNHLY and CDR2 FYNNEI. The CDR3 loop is CASSATTGPLNIQYF. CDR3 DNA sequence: TGTGCCAGCAGTGCTACGACAGGCCCCTTAAACATTCAGTACTTC. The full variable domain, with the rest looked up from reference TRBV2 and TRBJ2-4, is EPEVTQTPSHQVTQMGQEVILRCVPISNHLYFYWYRQILGQKVEFLVSFYNNEISEKSEIFDDQFSVERPDGSNFTLKIRSTKLEDSAMYFCASSATTGPLNIQYFGAGTRLSVL.

The CDR3 nucleotides read TGCGCCAGCAGCTTGGCCAATCCGACCGTCGAGCAGTACTTC. Translated, it gives CASSLANPTVEQYF. The chain combines TRBV5-1 with TRBJ2-7; D unresolved. Trimming shortened V by 0 bases and J by 6 bases, and 13 bases separated the two germline ends. This CDR3 region has 14 residues. CDR1 is SGHRS and CDR2 is YFSETQ in the germline V gene.

The CDR3 bases are TGTGCCAGCAGCCCTGGGGGCCCTAACTATGGCTACACCTTC. It specifies CASSPGGPNYGYTF. The rearrangement uses TRBV28 and TRBJ1-2, with D possibly TRBD1 on 6 matching bases. The CDR3 extends over 14 amino acids. Trimming stripped 6 bases from V and 0 bases from J, with 11 bases between. The germline CDR1 and CDR2 sequences are MDHEN and SYDVKM.

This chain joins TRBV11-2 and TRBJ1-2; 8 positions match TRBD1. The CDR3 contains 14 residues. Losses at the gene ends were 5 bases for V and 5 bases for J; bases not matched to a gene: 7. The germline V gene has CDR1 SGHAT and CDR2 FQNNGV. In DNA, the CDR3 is TGTGCCAGCAGCGTAAAAAGGACAGGGTATGGCTACACCTTC. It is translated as CASSVKRTGYGYTF.

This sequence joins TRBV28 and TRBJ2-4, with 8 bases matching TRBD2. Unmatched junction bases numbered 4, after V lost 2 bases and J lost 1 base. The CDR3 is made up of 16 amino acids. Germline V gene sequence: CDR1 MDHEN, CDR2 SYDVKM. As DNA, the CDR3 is TGTGCCAGCAGTTTAGGGACTAGAGGGGCCAAAAACATTCAGTACTTC. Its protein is CASSLGTRGAKNIQYF.

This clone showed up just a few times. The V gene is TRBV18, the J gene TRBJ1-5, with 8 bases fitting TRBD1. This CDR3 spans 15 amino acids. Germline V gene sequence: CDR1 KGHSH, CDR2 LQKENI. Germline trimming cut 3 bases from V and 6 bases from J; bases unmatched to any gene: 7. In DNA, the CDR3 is TGTGCCAGCTCACCCACCGGGACAGGACTTCAGCCCCAGCATTTT. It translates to CASSPTGTGLQPQHF. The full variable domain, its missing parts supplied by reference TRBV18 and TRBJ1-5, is NAGVMQNPRHLVRRRGQEARLRCSPMKGHSHVYWYRQLPEEGLKFMVYLQKENIIDESGMPKERFSAEFPKEGPSILRIQQVVRGDSAAYFCASSPTGTGLQPQHFGDGTRLSIL.

CDR3 residues: CASSGGGQGVFHEQYF. The CDR3 nucleotides are TGTGCCAGCAGCGGGGGAGGACAGGGCGTGTTTCACGAGCAGTACTTC. The chain links TRBV7-2 to TRBJ2-7; 8 positions match TRBD1. Per the germline V gene, CDR1 is SGHTA and CDR2 is FQGNSA. The CDR3 runs to 16 residues. Unmatched junction bases numbered 14, after V lost 5 bases and J lost 5 bases.

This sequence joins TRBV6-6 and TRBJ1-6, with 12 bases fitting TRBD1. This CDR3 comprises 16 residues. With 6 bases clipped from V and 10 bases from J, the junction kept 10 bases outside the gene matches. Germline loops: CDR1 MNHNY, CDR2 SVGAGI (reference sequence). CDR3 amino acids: CASREIGTGGASPLHF. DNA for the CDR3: TGTGCCAGCAGAGAAATCGGGACAGGGGGCGCCTCACCCCTCCACTTT.

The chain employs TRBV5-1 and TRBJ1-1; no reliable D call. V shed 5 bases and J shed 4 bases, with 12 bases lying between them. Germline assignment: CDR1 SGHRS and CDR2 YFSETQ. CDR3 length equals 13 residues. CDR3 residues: CASSLVGATEAFF. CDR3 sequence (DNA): TGCGCCAGCAGTCTGGTGGGTGCCACTGAAGCTTTCTTT. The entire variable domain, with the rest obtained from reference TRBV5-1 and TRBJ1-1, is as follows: KAGVTQTPRYLIKTRGQQVTLSCSPISGHRSVSWYQQTPGQGLQFLFEYFSETQRNKGNFPGRFSGRQFSNSRSEMNVSTLELGDSALYLCASSLVGATEAFFGQGTRLTVV.

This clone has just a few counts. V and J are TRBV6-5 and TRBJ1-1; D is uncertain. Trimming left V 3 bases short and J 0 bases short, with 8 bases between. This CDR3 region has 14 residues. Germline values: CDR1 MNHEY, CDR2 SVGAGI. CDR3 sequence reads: CASSYAIMNTEAFF. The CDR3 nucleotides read TGTGCCAGCAGTTATGCGATCATGAACACTGAAGCTTTCTTT.

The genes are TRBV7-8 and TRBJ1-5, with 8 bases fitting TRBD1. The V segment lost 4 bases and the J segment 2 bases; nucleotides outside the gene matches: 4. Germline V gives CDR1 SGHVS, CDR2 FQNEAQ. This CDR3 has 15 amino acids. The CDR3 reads CASSSQGVGNQPQHF. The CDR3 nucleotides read TGTGCCAGCAGCTCACAGGGGGTGGGCAATCAGCCCCAGCATTTT.

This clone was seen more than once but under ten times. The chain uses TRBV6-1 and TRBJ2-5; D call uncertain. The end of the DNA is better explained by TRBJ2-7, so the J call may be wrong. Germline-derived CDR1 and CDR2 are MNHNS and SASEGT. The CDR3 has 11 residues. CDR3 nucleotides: TGTGCCAGCAGCACCGTTCTCGAGCAGTACTTC. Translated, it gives CASSTVLEQYF.

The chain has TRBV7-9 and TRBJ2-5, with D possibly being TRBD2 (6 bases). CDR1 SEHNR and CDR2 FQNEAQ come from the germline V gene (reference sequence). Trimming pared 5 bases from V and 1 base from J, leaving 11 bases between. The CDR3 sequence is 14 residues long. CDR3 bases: TGTGCCAGCAGCCTATGGGACTTCCAAGAGACCCAGTACTTC. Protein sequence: CASSLWDFQETQYF.

The CDR3 sequence: CASSQDRGPNQPQHF. CDR3 sequence (DNA): TGTGCCAGCAGCCAAGACAGGGGGCCCAATCAGCCCCAGCATTTT. The chain combines TRBV4-2 with TRBJ1-5; 8 nucleotides match TRBD1. The germline gives CDR1 LGHNA, CDR2 YNFKEQ. Trimming at V came to 0 bases and at J to 3 bases, leaving 1 base not matched to a gene. There are 15 residues in the CDR3.

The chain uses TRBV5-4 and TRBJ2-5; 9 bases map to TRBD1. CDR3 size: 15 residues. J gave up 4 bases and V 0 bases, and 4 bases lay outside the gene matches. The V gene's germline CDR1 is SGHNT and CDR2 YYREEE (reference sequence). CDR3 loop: CASSLGDRVAETQYF. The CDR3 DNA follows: TGTGCCAGCAGCTTGGGGGACAGGGTAGCAGAGACCCAGTACTTC.